The subject of this entry is one T cell receptor (beta chain). Antigen: not known. This record comes from a study of T cell responses to AZD1222 COVID-19 vaccine. Study results and caveats: Every sample of the repertoires postdated the peak T cell response.

Measured with immunoSEQ multiplex PCR; TCRdb has only the in-frame clones, and not every one. The sample yields about 150,000 clones, roughly nine tenths seen once. This CDR3 contains 15 residues. Trimming cost V 3 bases and J 7 bases; bases outside gene matches: 4. CDR1 is SGHVS, CDR2 FQNEAQ, per germline. Material: peripheral blood, obtained on day 0 of MenACWY control vaccination. This clonotype was obtained from an adult in good health. The chain is built from TRBV7-8 and TRBJ2-1; 12 positions match TRBD2. The CDR3 coding sequence is TGTGCCAGCAGCTTTCGACTAGCGGGAGAGAATGAGCAGTTCTTC. Translated, it gives CASSFRLAGENEQFF.